This record looks at one TCR beta chain sequence and its context. The CDR3 runs 14 residues. The V segment lost 5 bases and the J segment 5 bases; nucleotides outside the gene matches: 3. Germline V gene sequence: CDR1 SGHAT, CDR2 FQNNGV. The data originate from a study of glioma-infiltrating T cells after dendritic cell vaccination. Background on the study: Three intradermal dendritic cell vaccine injections were given every two weeks.

Sequencing used immunoSEQ multiplex PCR; TCRdb keeps in-frame clones, though not all of them. The table has 110,000 or so clones, 90% seen once. This sample's time point: after dendritic cell vaccination, including at tumor progression/relapse. The rearrangement joins TRBV11-2 to TRBJ2-5; 12 nucleotides align to TRBD2. The receptor was derived from a human donor with glioblastoma. Sequencing was performed on blood, taken after dendritic cell vaccination. CDR3 loop: CASSATSGGETQYF. DNA of the CDR3: TGTGCCAGCAGCGCGACTAGCGGGGGTGAGACCCAGTACTTC.